What follows are 23 T cell receptor beta chains derived from one specimen sequenced in a study of OX40 agonist ivuxolimab in advanced cancers. Libraries were prepared by immunoSEQ multiplex PCR; TCRdb keeps only in-frame clonotypes and omits some of them. The data contain approximately 68,000 clones, approximately 89% of them singletons. Source: CD4+ or CD8+ T cells sorted from blood, taken in a trial of the OX40 agonist ivuxolimab. These TCRs come from an adult with an advanced solid tumor such as melanoma, head and neck, liver or kidney cancer.

The gene calls are TRBV6-6 and TRBJ1-2, with 9 bases matching TRBD1. This CDR3 spans 15 amino acids. The V segment lost 4 bases and the J segment 2 bases; nucleotides outside the gene matches: 5. From germline, CDR1 is MNHNY and CDR2 SVGAGI (reference sequence). The CDR3 bases are TGTGCCAGCAGTTTGACCGGGACAGGGAACTATGGCTACACCTTC. Amino acids: CASSLTGTGNYGYTF.

The V and J genes are TRBV27 and TRBJ1-1; D may be TRBD1 (6 bases). The CDR3 spans 14 residues. Germline V gene sequence: CDR1 MNHEY, CDR2 SMNVEV (reference sequence). V dropped 7 bases and J dropped 4 bases, with 16 bases sitting between them. The CDR3 loop is CASINLKGGTEAFF. The CDR3 DNA sequence: TGTGCCAGCATTAACCTAAAAGGGGGCACTGAAGCTTTCTTT.

The gene calls are TRBV5-1 and TRBJ1-1; D is unclear. This CDR3 is 14 amino acids long. Germline V lookup: CDR1 SGHRS, CDR2 YFSETQ. Between the trimmed V and J ends, which lost 1 base and 4 bases, there was a span of 11 bases. The CDR3 DNA is TGCGCCAGCAGCTTGTGGGAGAAGGGCACTGAAGCTTTCTTT. This translates into CASSLWEKGTEAFF. The full variable domain, completed using reference TRBV5-1 and TRBJ1-1, is KAGVTQTPRYLIKTRGQQVTLSCSPISGHRSVSWYQQTPGQGLQFLFEYFSETQRNKGNFPGRFSGRQFSNSRSEMNVSTLELGDSALYLCASSLWEKGTEAFFGQGTRLTVV.

With regard to this clone: At one of its ends the junction is not consistent with the germline gene, which may arise from a read error. This sequence joins TRBV5-1 and TRBJ1-2, with D possibly being TRBD1 (6 bases). Germline V CDR1 and CDR2: SGHRS, YFSETQ. The CDR3 runs 13 residues. The CDR3 reads CASSLDSDYGYTF. In DNA form, the CDR3 reads TGCGCCAGCAGTTTGGACAGCGACTATGGCTACACCTTC. Drawing the rest from reference TRBV5-1 and TRBJ1-2, the complete variable domain is KAGVTQTPRYLIKTRGQQVTLSCSPISGHRSVSWYQQTPGQGLQFLFEYFSETQRNKGNFPGRFSGRQFSNSRSEMNVSTLELGDSALYLCASSLDSDYGYTFGSGTRLTVV.

This CDR3 reads CASSEAGTGTNPTEAFF. In DNA form, the CDR3 reads TGTGCCAGCAGTGAAGCGGGGACGGGGACAAACCCCACTGAAGCTTTCTTT. The chain employs TRBV6-1 and TRBJ1-1; a possible D gene is TRBD1 (6 bases). This CDR3 contains 17 residues. Trimming took 0 bases from V and 4 from J, leaving 18 bases between them. Germline lookup yields CDR1 MNHNS and CDR2 SASEGT.

This clone is a singleton in its sample. This rearrangement joins TRBV5-1 to TRBJ2-5, with D perhaps matching TRBD2 (6 bases). Germline CDR1 reads SGHRS; CDR2 reads YFSETQ. The CDR3 is made up of 14 amino acids. V was clipped by 2 bases and J by 2 bases, with 10 bases between them. Here the CDR3 DNA reads TGCGCCAGCAGCTTTGGGGGGACTCAAGAGACCCAGTACTTC. It translates to CASSFGGTQETQYF.

This chain joins TRBV10-3 and TRBJ2-3; D might be TRBD2 (5 bases). Trimming took 3 bases from V and 2 from J, leaving 15 bases between them. Germline V gene sequence: CDR1 ENHRY, CDR2 SYGVKD. The CDR3 is 16 residues long. The CDR3 bases are TGTGCCATCAGTGACCCCAGCGGAGGCCCCACAGATACGCAGTATTTT. Amino acids: CAISDPSGGPTDTQYF.

The J gene is TRBJ2-2, the V gene TRBV11-3; 10 positions match TRBD2. The J segment lost 2 bases and the V segment lost 5 bases, leaving 11 bases of the junction unmatched. The CDR3 spans 18 residues. Per the germline V gene, CDR1 is SGHNT and CDR2 is YENEEA. In DNA, the CDR3 is TGTGCCAGCAGCCTCCCCACTAGCGGGACCCTTAACACCGGGGAGCTGTTTTTT. The encoded protein is CASSLPTSGTLNTGELFF.

This chain connects TRBV5-1 to TRBJ2-1, with 14 bases identical to TRBD2. The CDR3 is 17 residues long. The V gene end was trimmed by 0 bases and the J gene end by 8 bases; junction bases not matched to a gene: 7. CDR1 is SGHRS, CDR2 YFSETQ, per germline. The CDR3 DNA is TGCGCCAGCAGCTTGGGGGGACTAGCGGGAGAAAGGGATGAGCAGTTCTTC. It encodes CASSLGGLAGERDEQFF.

This chain uses TRBV19 with TRBJ1-5; D might be TRBD1 (5 bases). Germline CDR1 is LNHDA and CDR2 is SQIVND (reference sequence). V gave up 6 bases and J gave up 0 bases, with 15 bases separating them. The length of the CDR3 is 16 residues. As DNA, the CDR3 is TGTGCCAGTAGCCACGGGGCCGTCAATAGCAATCAGCCCCAGCATTTT. Encoded protein: CASSHGAVNSNQPQHF.

The CDR3 reads CASSKRGDFPGELFF. CDR3 nucleotides: TGTGCCAGTAGTAAGCGGGGGGACTTTCCCGGGGAGCTGTTTTTT. This chain links TRBV19 with TRBJ2-2; the match to TRBD2 covers 9 bases. V shed 4 bases, J shed 6 bases, and the junction held 6 bases outside the gene matches. The CDR3 is 15 residues long. The V gene's germline CDR1 is LNHDA and CDR2 SQIVND (reference sequence).

J is TRBJ2-7 and V is TRBV19; D is ambiguous. This CDR3 comprises 11 residues. V was clipped by 6 bases and J by 5 bases, with 8 bases between them. Per germline, CDR1 LNHDA and CDR2 SQIVND (reference sequence). For the CDR3, the DNA is TGTGCCAGTAGGGCTCGAGACGAGCAGTACTTC. Translation: CASRARDEQYF.

This rearrangement joins TRBV5-1 to TRBJ2-2; D is unresolved. Per germline, CDR1 SGHRS and CDR2 YFSETQ. With 3 bases removed from V and 3 bases from J, the gap between germline ends came to 9 bases. The CDR3 runs 14 residues. Written as DNA, the CDR3 is TGCGCCAGCAGCTGGCGGTCCGACACCGGGGAGCTGTTTTTT. As protein: CASSWRSDTGELFF.

The sample holds one count of this clone. V is TRBV19 and J is TRBJ2-1; TRBD2 might be the D (5 bases). The CDR3 length is 13 residues. V was shortened by 2 bases and J by 5 bases, with 7 bases between the two germline ends. Germline assignment: CDR1 LNHDA and CDR2 SQIVND (reference sequence). The CDR3 sequence is CASSIMGDNEQFF. The CDR3 DNA follows: TGTGCCAGTAGTATAATGGGAGACAATGAGCAGTTCTTC.

J is TRBJ2-2 and V is TRBV9; weak D call: TRBD2 (7 bases). CDR3 length: 17 amino acids. In germline, CDR1 is SGDLS, CDR2 YYNGEE. Trimming removed 3 bases at V and 3 bases at J, with 18 bases between. DNA of the CDR3: TGTGCCAGCAGCGCCCTTGGGGGGGGCGCCGACACCGGGGAGCTGTTTTTT. Translating gives CASSALGGGADTGELFF.

The chain couples TRBV6-1 to TRBJ2-2; the D call may be TRBD1 or TRBD2 (5 bases each). Trimming took off 4 bases at V and 4 bases at J, with 10 bases between the two ends. The CDR3 spans 14 residues. The germline CDR1 and CDR2 sequences are MNHNS and SASEGT. CDR3 sequence (DNA): TGTGCCAGCAGTGCAGGGAGCTTCACCGGGGAGCTGTTTTTT. Protein product: CASSAGSFTGELFF.

In regard to this clone: The identical CDR3 is also encoded by other nucleotide sequences in the sample. The CDR3 sequence is CASSRGEDTEAFF. In DNA form, the CDR3 reads TGTGCCAGCTCAAGAGGTGAGGACACTGAAGCTTTCTTT. This chain uses TRBV18 with TRBJ1-1, with D hard to call. The germline V and J ends were trimmed by 5 bases and 3 bases, with 10 bases remaining between them. The CDR3 has 13 residues. Germline CDR1 reads KGHSH; CDR2 reads LQKENI.

V and J are TRBV7-8 and TRBJ2-1; 9 bases match TRBD1. CDR1 is SGHVS and CDR2 is FQNEAQ in the germline V gene. J gave up 0 bases and V 7 bases, and 7 bases lay outside the gene matches. The CDR3 runs to 16 residues. Written as DNA, the CDR3 is TGTGCCAGCAACAGGACAGGGGACAGCTCCTACAATGAGCAGTTCTTC. Translation: CASNRTGDSSYNEQFF.

This clone appeared once. The chain links TRBV19 to TRBJ2-7; D is uncertain. The V end was cut by 5 bases, the J end by 2 bases, with 16 bases between. From germline, CDR1 is LNHDA and CDR2 SQIVND (reference sequence). CDR3 length: 15 amino acids. The CDR3 protein is CASSQSPRATYEQYF. The DNA for the CDR3 is TGTGCCAGTAGTCAGAGTCCTAGGGCCACCTACGAGCAGTACTTC.

The V and J genes are TRBV6-5 and TRBJ2-5; the D is unclear. Germline CDR1 and CDR2: MNHEY and SVGAGI. Trimming took off 0 bases at V and 5 bases at J, with 13 bases between the two ends. This CDR3 has 15 amino acids. DNA for the CDR3: TGTGCCAGCAGTTACTCGGCCGGCTTGGGGGAGACCCAGTACTTC. Protein sequence: CASSYSAGLGETQYF.

CDR3 sequence: CAWSGVGVGELFF. CDR3 sequence (DNA): TGTGCCTGGAGTGGGGTAGGGGTCGGGGAGCTGTTTTTT. The chain combines TRBV30 with TRBJ2-2, with D possibly matching TRBD1 (5 bases). Germline-derived CDR1 and CDR2 are GTSNPN and SVGIG (reference sequence). The CDR3 covers 13 residues. The ends were cut back, 1 base at V and 7 bases at J, with 10 bases in the middle.

A word on this clone: Sequence at one end of the junction differs from germline and may be a read error. The rearrangement uses TRBV9 and TRBJ2-7, with D uncertain. Germline CDR1 reads SGDLS; CDR2 reads YYNGEE. CDR3 length: 10 residues. The CDR3 spells CASSVDGNNF. The CDR3 region has the DNA TGTGCCAGCAGCGTAGACGGCAACAACTTC. The full variable domain, completed using reference TRBV9 and TRBJ2-7, is DSGVTQTPKHLITATGQRVTLRCSPRSGDLSVYWYQQSLDQGLQFLIQYYNGEERAKGNILERFSAQQFPDLHSELNLSSLELGDSALYFCASSVDGNNFGPGTRLTVT.

On this clone: One end of the junction varies from germline; a read error may be responsible. The rearrangement uses TRBV7-7 and TRBJ2-7; 7 nucleotides line up with TRBD1. CDR1 SSHAT and CDR2 FNYEAQ come from the germline V gene (reference sequence). The length of the CDR3 is 13 residues. The CDR3 region is CASSFDRVGEQYF. The CDR3 nucleotides read TGTGCTAGCAGCTTCGACAGGGTCGGCGAGCAGTACTTC.